A single sample is the source of the 5 T cell receptor beta chains below, sequenced in a study of PD-L1 blockade in urothelial cancer. Profiled with immunoSEQ multiplex PCR; TCRdb holds only in-frame clones, not every one. The top ten clones hold around 11% of a sample with 20,000 to 25,000 clones, about 90% of them seen once. The time point denotes: peripheral blood 6 weeks after treatment start. The starting material was PBMCs, obtained around atezolizumab (anti-PD-L1) treatment. Every receptor here comes from a woman aged 55-69 years with urothelial cancer.

The chain recombines TRBV2 with TRBJ1-2, with a possible D match to TRBD1 (6 bases). Germline CDR1 reads SNHLY; CDR2 reads FYNNEI. V was trimmed by 6 bases and J by 3 bases, leaving 17 bases between them. The CDR3 extends over 15 amino acids. CDR3 amino acids: CASSNTPGVDYGYTF. CDR3 bases: TGTGCCAGCAGCAACACTCCAGGGGTTGACTATGGCTACACCTTC.

The chain recombines TRBV5-1 with TRBJ1-2; 9 bases are shared with TRBD1. Per the germline V gene, CDR1 is SGHRS and CDR2 is YFSETQ. The trim removed 4 bases at V and 7 bases at J, leaving 11 bases unmatched. This CDR3 comprises 15 residues. This CDR3 is CASSQGQGLSSGYTF. Here the CDR3 DNA reads TGCGCCAGCAGCCAGGGACAGGGATTATCGTCTGGCTACACCTTC.

This clone occurred once. The chain combines TRBV7-3 with TRBJ2-1; 9 bases are shared with TRBD2. Looked up from germline, CDR1 is SGHTA and CDR2 is FQGTGA. This CDR3 region has 18 residues. Trimming removed 3 bases from V and 4 bases from J; junction bases left unmatched: 13. DNA for the CDR3: TGTGCCAGCAGCTTGATAGCAGCGGGGGGAAACCGATACAATGAGCAGTTCTTC. This encodes CASSLIAAGGNRYNEQFF.

The chain carries TRBV19 and TRBJ1-2; possible D gene TRBD1, 6 bases. The V end was cut by 2 bases, the J end by 2 bases, with 9 bases between. The CDR3 totals 14 residues. Germline V gives CDR1 LNHDA, CDR2 SQIVND (reference sequence). The CDR3 is CASSISGTNYGYTF. As DNA, the CDR3 is TGTGCCAGTAGTATATCCGGGACAAACTATGGCTACACCTTC.

The V and J genes are TRBV11-2 and TRBJ2-7; 10 bases align to TRBD2. Germline lookup yields CDR1 SGHAT and CDR2 FQNNGV. With 6 bases clipped from V and 7 bases from J, the junction kept 6 bases outside the gene matches. This CDR3 has 13 amino acids. CDR3 region: CASRIAGGGEQYF. The CDR3 DNA reads TGTGCCAGCAGGATAGCGGGAGGTGGAGAGCAGTACTTC.